This TCR beta chain was found in a study of blood T cell repertoires in COVID-19. Across the study: Donors in the United States, Italy and Spain gave samples during acute or convalescent COVID-19. The analysed material was cDNA or gDNA that came from T cells, B-cell-depleted T cells, or PBMCs.

The age range of participants was 18 to 89 years, with residence in roughly 25 US areas. CDR1 and CDR2 (germline): LNHDA, SQIVND (reference sequence). This CDR3 has 15 residues. Germline trimming cut 8 bases from V and 1 base from J; bases unmatched to any gene: 8. The authors' processing: The authors estimated nucleated cell counts from reference gene primer amplification. The data were produced by immunoSEQ multiplex PCR, yet TCRdb's version contains in-frame clones alone and is incomplete. That table is the source of V, J and clone size, and D and trimming were worked out from the DNA. This table has roughly 200,000 clones, 85% appearing once.

The sequenced sample was PBMCs or T cells enriched from blood (not recorded which). This sequence joins TRBV19 and TRBJ2-3; 8 bases align to TRBD2. The clonotype was recovered from a man between 40 and 49 years old who had recovered from COVID-19. The CDR3 DNA sequence: TGTGCCAGTCGGGGGGGCGGCGTTGGCACAGATACGCAGTATTTT. Protein product: CASRGGGVGTDTQYF.